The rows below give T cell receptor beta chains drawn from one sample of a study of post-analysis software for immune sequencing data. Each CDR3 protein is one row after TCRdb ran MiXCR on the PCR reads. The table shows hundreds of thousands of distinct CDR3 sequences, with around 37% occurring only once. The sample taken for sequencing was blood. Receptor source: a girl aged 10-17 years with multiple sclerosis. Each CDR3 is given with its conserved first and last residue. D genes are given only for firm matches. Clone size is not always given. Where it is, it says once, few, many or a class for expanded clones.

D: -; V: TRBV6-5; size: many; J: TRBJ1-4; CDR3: CASSPRPPGKTVVFF; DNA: TGTGCCAGCAGTCCCCGCCCGCCAGGAAAAACTGTTGTGTTTTTT
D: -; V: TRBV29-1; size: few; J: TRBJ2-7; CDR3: CSVDNPDSNEQYF; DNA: TGCAGCGTTGACAACCCGGATTCTAACGAGCAGTACTTC
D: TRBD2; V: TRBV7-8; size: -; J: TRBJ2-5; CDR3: CASSSSPGLVQETQYF; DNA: TGTGCCAGCAGCTCATCCCCGGGACTAGTACAAGAGACCCAGTACTTC
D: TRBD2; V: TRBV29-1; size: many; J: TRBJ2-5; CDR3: CSARTSGAYVEQYF; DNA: TGCAGCGCCCGGACTAGCGGGGCGTACGTGGAGCAGTACTTC
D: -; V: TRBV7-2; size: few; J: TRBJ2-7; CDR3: CASSLVSGYGEQYF; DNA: TGTGCCAGCAGCTTAGTGTCAGGGTACGGCGAGCAGTACTTC
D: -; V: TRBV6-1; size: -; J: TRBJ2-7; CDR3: CASSEARAGGPSSYEQYF; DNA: TGTGCCAGCAGTGAAGCGCGGGCCGGGGGGCCCAGCTCCTACGAGCAGTACTTC
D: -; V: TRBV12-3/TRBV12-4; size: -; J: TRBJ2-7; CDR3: CASSLLSGGRSEQYF; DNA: TGTGCCAGCAGTTTACTATCCGGGGGCAGGTCCGAGCAGTACTTC
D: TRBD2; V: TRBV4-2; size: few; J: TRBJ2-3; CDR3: CASSQDSTSGVFNQYF; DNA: TGTGCCAGCAGCCAAGATTCAACTAGCGGGGTGTTCAACCAGTATTTT
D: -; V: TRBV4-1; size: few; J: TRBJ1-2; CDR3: CASSQGGVYGYTF; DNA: TGCGCCAGCAGCCAAGGAGGGGTTTATGGCTACACCTTC
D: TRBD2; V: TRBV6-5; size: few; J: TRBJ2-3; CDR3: CASSYGTSRADTQYF; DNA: TGTGCCAGCAGTTACGGGACTAGCAGAGCAGATACGCAGTATTTT
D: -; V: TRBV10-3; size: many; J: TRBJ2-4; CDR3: CAISGRQEEGQYF; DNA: TGTGCCATCAGTGGAAGACAGGAGGAGGGTCAGTACTTC
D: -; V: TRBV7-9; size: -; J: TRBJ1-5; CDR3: CASSKSDSNQPQHF; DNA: TGTGCCAGCTCAAAAAGCGATAGCAATCAGCCCCAGCATTTT
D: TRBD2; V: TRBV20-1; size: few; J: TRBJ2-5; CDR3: CSAREGRGGQETQYF; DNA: TGCAGTGCTAGAGAAGGGCGGGGGGGCCAAGAGACCCAGTACTTC
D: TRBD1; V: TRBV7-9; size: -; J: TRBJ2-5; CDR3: CASKTGGGETQYF; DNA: TGTGCCAGCAAGACAGGGGGCGGTGAGACCCAGTACTTC
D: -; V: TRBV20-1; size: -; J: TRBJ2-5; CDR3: CSASVAQETQYF; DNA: TGCAGTGCTTCGGTGGCCCAAGAGACCCAGTACTTC
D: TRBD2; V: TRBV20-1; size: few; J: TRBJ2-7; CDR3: CSASGGGTYEQYF; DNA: TGCAGTGCGAGCGGGGGGGGTACCTACGAGCAGTACTTC
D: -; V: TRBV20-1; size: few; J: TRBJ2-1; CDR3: CSARDPRGDNNEQFF; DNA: TGCAGTGCTAGAGATCCACGGGGAGATAACAATGAGCAGTTCTTC